The T cell receptor beta chain under discussion was sequenced for a study of blood T cell repertoires in COVID-19. At the level of the study: Specimens from acute and convalescent COVID-19 originated in the United States, Italy and Spain. T cells, B-cell-depleted T cells, or PBMCs supplied cDNA or gDNA.

Study processing details: For nucleated cells, counts were estimated from reference gene primer amplification. The table came from immunoSEQ multiplex PCR; TCRdb's copy has only in-frame clones and leaves some out. Clone size and V and J calls were adopted from that table, with D and trimming inferred from the DNA. The data show some 70,000 clones, with roughly 86% seen just once and 0.65% to 0.9% held by the top ten. Note on this clone: The same CDR3 is also encoded by other DNA sequences in this sample.

Trimming took 0 bases from V and 4 from J; bases not matched to a gene: 1. Germline values: CDR1 MNHEY, CDR2 SMNVEV (reference sequence). This CDR3 spans 14 amino acids. The chain uses TRBV27 and TRBJ1-2, with 8 bases fitting TRBD1. Material for sequencing was peripheral blood. The receptor's source is a woman in her seventies with acute or convalescent COVID-19. In nucleotides, the CDR3 is TGTGCCAGCAGTTTATCCGGACAGGGCTATGGCTACACCTTC. Translated, it gives CASSLSGQGYGYTF.